This entry lists 25 T cell receptor beta chains sequenced from one sample in a study of blood T cell repertoires in COVID-19 (dated by TCRdb to 2020 to 2021). The library was made by the immunoSEQ multiplex PCR assay. The source is immuneACCESS, and TCRdb retained only in-frame sequences with V and J called. Part of the clones is not carried over; for the studies checked, unresolved V genes explain less than half of this, and the remainder is unexplained. In this sample the table shows 350,000 to 400,000 clones, around nine tenths of which occur a single time. Under 8.5% of the sample goes to the ten largest clones. The sequenced material came from peripheral blood. These receptors were taken from a woman in her fifties or sixties with COVID-19, enrolled during active disease.

This clone was seen once. This chain joins TRBV4-3 and TRBJ1-3; TRBD1 might be the D (6 bases). Germline values: CDR1 LGHNA, CDR2 YSLEER. The germline V and J ends were trimmed by 5 bases and 3 bases, with 14 bases remaining between them. The CDR3 sequence is 15 residues long. CDR3 nucleotides: TGCGCCAGCAGCGACGTACAGGGTAGTGGAAACACCATATATTTT. Protein product: CASSDVQGSGNTIYF.

V usage is TRBV5-1 and J usage is TRBJ1-1; D unclear. CDR3 length: 14 amino acids. In germline, CDR1 is SGHRS, CDR2 YFSETQ. V lost 0 bases and J lost 0, with 6 bases in between. The CDR3 sequence: CASSLGALNTEAFF. The CDR3 DNA sequence: TGCGCCAGCAGCTTGGGGGCATTGAACACTGAAGCTTTCTTT.

Only a few counts were recorded for this clone. V and J are TRBV30 and TRBJ2-7; the match to TRBD2 covers 12 bases. V lost 6 bases, J lost 4 bases, and 10 bases stayed unmatched. Germline CDR1 reads GTSNPN; CDR2 reads SVGIG (reference sequence). The CDR3 consists of 15 residues. The CDR3 nucleotides read TGTGCCTGCCGACTAGCGGGGGCGTCTGGTTACGAGCAGTACTTC. Its protein product is CACRLAGASGYEQYF.

V gene TRBV19 combines with J gene TRBJ2-2, with 8 bases matching TRBD1. The CDR3 loop spans 18 amino acids. Germline V gives CDR1 LNHDA, CDR2 SQIVND (reference sequence). Trimming removed 7 bases from V and 3 bases from J; junction bases left unmatched: 16. This CDR3 is CASTPGQDHPPYTGELFF. DNA for the CDR3: TGTGCCAGTACCCCGGGACAGGACCATCCACCCTACACCGGGGAGCTGTTTTTT.

The chain uses TRBV14 and TRBJ2-2; 9 nucleotides line up with TRBD2. This CDR3 has 18 residues. Germline CDR1 and CDR2: SGHDN and FVKESK. With 0 bases clipped from V and 0 bases from J, the junction kept 5 bases outside the gene matches. The CDR3 sequence: CASSQERAGGPNTGELFF. The CDR3 coding sequence is TGTGCCAGCAGCCAAGAGCGAGCGGGGGGCCCGAACACCGGGGAGCTGTTTTTT.

CDR3 region: CASSSSIGLAAFNEQYF. The CDR3 region has the DNA TGTGCCAGCAGCTCATCGATCGGACTAGCGGCTTTCAACGAGCAGTACTTC. The chain has TRBV7-2 and TRBJ2-7; 10 bases line up with TRBD2. CDR3 length: 17 residues. The junction had 14 bases not matched to a gene; V was cut back by 4 bases and J by 5 bases. Germline lookup yields CDR1 SGHTA and CDR2 FQGNSA.

V and J are TRBV6-5 and TRBJ1-2; TRBD1 matches at 7 bases. Trimming at V came to 2 bases and at J to 8 bases, leaving 8 bases not matched to a gene. This CDR3 has 14 residues. Per germline, CDR1 MNHEY and CDR2 SVGAGI. The CDR3, as DNA: TGTGCCAGCAGTTACAATACAGGGGCCGTAGGCTACACCTTC. It yields the protein CASSYNTGAVGYTF.

CDR3 in amino acids: CASSYLPLSYNEQFF. CDR3 sequence (DNA): TGTGCCAGCAGTTACCTCCCCCTCTCCTACAATGAGCAGTTCTTC. The rearrangement joins TRBV6-5 to TRBJ2-1; no clear D gene. The germline V gene encodes CDR1 MNHEY and CDR2 SVGAGI. Trimming stripped 2 bases from V and 0 bases from J, with 8 bases between. This CDR3 is 15 amino acids long.

V gene TRBV5-1 combines with J gene TRBJ2-5, with 8 positions matching TRBD2. Germline V gene sequence: CDR1 SGHRS, CDR2 YFSETQ. V dropped 4 bases and J dropped 2; count of bases not matched to a gene: 16. The CDR3 extends over 18 amino acids. The CDR3 DNA reads as TGCGCCAGCAGCCTAAACGGTAGAGGTAGCGGGGTTCAAGAGACCCAGTACTTC. It is translated as CASSLNGRGSGVQETQYF.

The chain uses TRBV30 and TRBJ1-2; D gene uncertain. This CDR3 comprises 11 residues. Germline-derived CDR1 and CDR2 are GTSNPN and SVGIG (reference sequence). The V end lost 3 bases, the J end lost 7 bases, and 9 bases lay between the germline ends. The DNA of the CDR3 is TGTGCCTGGAGGGGCCCGGTTGGCTACACCTTC. This codes for CAWRGPVGYTF. Full variable domain (outside the CDR3, taken from reference TRBV30 and TRBJ1-2): SQTIHQWPATLVQPVGSPLSLECTVEGTSNPNLYWYRQAAGRGLQLLFYSVGIGQISSEVPQNLSASRPQDRQFILSSKKLLLSDSGFYLCAWRGPVGYTFGSGTRLTVV.

The chain links TRBV9 to TRBJ1-6; no reliable D call. V was cut by 0 bases and J by 10 bases, with 11 bases left in between. The CDR3 is 14 amino acids. Germline V gene sequence: CDR1 SGDLS, CDR2 YYNGEE. The CDR3 nucleotides read TGTGCCAGCAGCGTAGCCGAGGGAAGGTCACCCCTCCACTTT. Encoded protein: CASSVAEGRSPLHF.

The genes are TRBV7-9 and TRBJ1-2; a possible D gene is TRBD1 (6 bases). Germline CDR1 and CDR2: SEHNR and FQNEAQ (reference sequence). The CDR3 is 14 residues long. V was clipped by 4 bases and J by 2 bases, with 11 bases between them. This chain's CDR3 is CASSSQGTNYGYTF. The CDR3 region has the DNA TGTGCCAGCAGCTCTCAGGGGACCAACTATGGCTACACCTTC.

The V call is TRBV25-1, the J call TRBJ1-2; possibly TRBD1 for D (6 bases). CDR1 and CDR2 from the germline V gene are MGHDK and SYGVNS. The CDR3 runs 17 residues. Trimming removed 3 bases at V and 7 bases at J, with 24 bases between. CDR3 amino acids: CASSDRPGQKQTGGYTF. CDR3 coding DNA: TGTGCCAGCAGTGACCGCCCGGGACAAAAACAAACGGGTGGCTACACCTTC.

The chain couples TRBV3-1 (or the pseudogene TRBV3-2) to TRBJ1-3, with 8 bases that match TRBD1. V shed 1 base and J 2 bases; nucleotides not matched to a gene: 7. Germline V gene data show CDR1 as LGHDT and CDR2 as YNNKEL (reference sequence). The CDR3 sequence is 17 residues long. The CDR3 region is CASSQGGDRLTGNTIYF. CDR3 coding DNA: TGTGCCAGCAGCCAAGGGGGGGACAGGCTGACTGGAAACACCATATATTTT.

The gene calls are TRBV5-5 and TRBJ2-7; D remains unclear. The CDR3 spans 14 residues. The germline V gene encodes CDR1 SGHKS and CDR2 YYEKEE (reference sequence). V was shortened by 4 bases and J by 0 bases, with 11 bases between the two germline ends. CDR3 DNA: TGTGCCAGCAGCCCTACGTCCTACTCCTACGAGCAGTACTTC. This sequence encodes CASSPTSYSYEQYF.

The chain links TRBV14 to TRBJ1-6; the D is unclear. The CDR3 length is 16 residues. Per the germline V gene, CDR1 is SGHDN and CDR2 is FVKESK. V lost 1 base to trimming and J lost 6 bases, with 13 bases between them. CDR3 in amino acids: CASSQGRTWANSPLHF. In nucleotides, the CDR3 is TGTGCCAGCAGCCAAGGACGGACTTGGGCTAATTCACCCCTCCACTTT. Using reference TRBV14 and TRBJ1-6 for the parts outside the CDR3, the full variable domain is EAGVTQFPSHSVIEKGQTVTLRCDPISGHDNLYWYRRVMGKEIKFLLHFVKESKQDESGMPNNRFLAERTGGTYSTLKVQPAELEDSGVYFCASSQGRTWANSPLHFGNGTRLTVT.

The rearrangement joins TRBV11-2 to TRBJ2-1; TRBD2 agrees at 7 bases. V was clipped by 5 bases and J by 4 bases; unmatched bases: 8. The germline V gene has CDR1 SGHAT and CDR2 FQNNGV. This CDR3 has 15 amino acids. Written as DNA, the CDR3 is TGTGCCAGCAGCCTCGGGACTACCTCTTACAATGAGCAGTTCTTC. It specifies CASSLGTTSYNEQFF.

This clone was picked up one time. The CDR3: CASSVEGLPGDTQYF. The CDR3 DNA sequence: TGTGCCAGCAGCGTAGAAGGACTCCCGGGAGATACGCAGTATTTT. The rearrangement links TRBV9 to TRBJ2-3; maybe TRBD2 (5 bases). Germline CDR1 reads SGDLS; CDR2 reads YYNGEE. The CDR3 spans 15 residues. The V end was cut by 0 bases, the J end by 5 bases, with 13 bases between.

V gene TRBV5-1 combines with J gene TRBJ1-1; D ambiguous. Germline V gene sequence: CDR1 SGHRS, CDR2 YFSETQ. The CDR3 covers 16 residues. The V end was cut by 0 bases, the J end by 0 bases, with 12 bases between. CDR3 nucleotides: TGCGCCAGCAGCTTGGGGACTTCCGGGGTGAACACTGAAGCTTTCTTT. Its protein product is CASSLGTSGVNTEAFF.

The chain links TRBV21-1 to TRBJ2-7; TRBD1, the D gene given by the table, was not confirmed from the DNA. TRBV21-1 is a listed pseudogene. CDR3 length equals 17 residues. The CDR3 protein is CASSIDSGQKITYEQYF. The CDR3 nucleotides are TGTGCCAGCAGTATCGATTCGGGACAAAAAATAACCTACGAGCAGTACTTC.

V usage is TRBV4-2 and J usage is TRBJ1-2; TRBD1 agrees at 9 bases. After removal of 3 bases from V and 4 bases from J, the junction contained 9 bases not matched to a gene. CDR1 is LGHNA and CDR2 is YNFKEQ in the germline V gene. The CDR3 sequence is 16 residues long. The CDR3, as DNA: TGTGCCAGCAGCCAGCCACAGGGGGCGAAGAGCTATGGCTACACCTTC. It translates to CASSQPQGAKSYGYTF.

The J gene is TRBJ2-3, the V gene TRBV4-2; TRBD2 agrees at 7 bases. The CDR3 length is 18 residues. V gave up 5 bases and J gave up 3 bases; unmatched junction bases: 17. Per the germline V gene, CDR1 is LGHNA and CDR2 is YNFKEQ. The CDR3 loop is CASSSGKSSGVTTDTQYF. The DNA for the CDR3 is TGTGCCAGCAGCTCAGGGAAGAGCAGCGGGGTAACGACAGATACGCAGTATTTT.

The rearrangement uses TRBV30 and TRBJ2-5, with 7 bases fitting TRBD2. Germline V gene lookup returns CDR1 GTSNPN and CDR2 SVGIG (reference sequence). J lost 2 bases, V lost 3 bases, and 6 bases had no gene match. The CDR3 has 14 residues. The CDR3 coding sequence is TGTGCCTGGAGCAGGACTAGGAAACAAGAGACCCAGTACTTC. It yields the protein CAWSRTRKQETQYF.

The chain employs TRBV11-1 and TRBJ2-7, with D possibly TRBD2 on 5 matching bases. Between the trimmed V and J ends, which lost 5 bases and 1 base, there was a span of 12 bases. Germline assignment: CDR1 SGHAT and CDR2 FQDESV (reference sequence). This CDR3 contains 14 residues. DNA of the CDR3: TGTGCCAGCAGCCCCGACTACCCTTCCTACGAGCAGTACTTC. Translation: CASSPDYPSYEQYF.

This clone was picked up one time. The chain has TRBV5-1 and TRBJ2-4; tentatively, D is TRBD1 (6 bases). The germline V gene has CDR1 SGHRS and CDR2 YFSETQ. The CDR3 runs 14 residues. V was pared by 4 bases and J by 8 bases, with 16 bases between. The CDR3 is CASSQTTGLDIQYF. Here the CDR3 DNA reads TGCGCCAGCAGCCAGACTACAGGGTTGGACATTCAGTACTTC.